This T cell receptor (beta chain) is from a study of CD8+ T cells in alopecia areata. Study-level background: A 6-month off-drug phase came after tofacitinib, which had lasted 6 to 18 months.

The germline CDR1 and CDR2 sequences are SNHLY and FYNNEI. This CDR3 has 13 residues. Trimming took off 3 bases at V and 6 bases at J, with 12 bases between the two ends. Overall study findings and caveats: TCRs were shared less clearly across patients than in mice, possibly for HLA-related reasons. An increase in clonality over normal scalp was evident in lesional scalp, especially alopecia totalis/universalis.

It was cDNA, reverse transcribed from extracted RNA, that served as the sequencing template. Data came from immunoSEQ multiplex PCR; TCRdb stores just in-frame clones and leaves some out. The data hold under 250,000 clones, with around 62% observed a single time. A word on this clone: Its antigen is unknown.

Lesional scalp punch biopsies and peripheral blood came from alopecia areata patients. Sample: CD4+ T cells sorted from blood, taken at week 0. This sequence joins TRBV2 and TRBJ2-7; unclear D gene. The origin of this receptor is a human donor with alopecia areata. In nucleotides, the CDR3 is TGTGCCAGCAGTGAGACCCTCCGGGTCGAGCAGTACTTC. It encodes CASSETLRVEQYF.